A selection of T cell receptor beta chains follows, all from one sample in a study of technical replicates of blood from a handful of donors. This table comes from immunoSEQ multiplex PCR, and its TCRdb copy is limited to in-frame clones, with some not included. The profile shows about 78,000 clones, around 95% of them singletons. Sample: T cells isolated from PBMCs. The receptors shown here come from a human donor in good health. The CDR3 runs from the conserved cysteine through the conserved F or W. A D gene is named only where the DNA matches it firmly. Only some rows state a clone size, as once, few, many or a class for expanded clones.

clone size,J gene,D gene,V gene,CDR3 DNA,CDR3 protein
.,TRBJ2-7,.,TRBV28,TGTGCCAGCAGTTCGGGAAGCTCCTACGAGCAGTACTTC,CASSSGSSYEQYF
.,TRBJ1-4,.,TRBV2,TGTGCCAGCAGTGAGTACAGACAGGATGAAAAACTGTTTTTT,CASSEYRQDEKLFF
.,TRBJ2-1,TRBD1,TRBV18,TGTGCCAGCTCACCCAACGACAGGGTGGGCTATGAGCAGTTCTTC,CASSPNDRVGYEQFF
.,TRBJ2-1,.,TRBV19,TGTGCCAGTAGTATATCACTAGCAGACAATGAGCAGTTCTTC,CASSISLADNEQFF
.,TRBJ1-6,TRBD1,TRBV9,TGTGCCAGCAGCGTAGGGACAGGGGGTCAGGGGAGCTCCTATAATTCACCCCTCCACTTT,CASSVGTGGQGSSYNSPLHF
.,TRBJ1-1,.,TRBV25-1,TGTGCCAGCAGTGAAATGGGGGGGAACCACATGAACACTGAAGCTTTCTTT,CASSEMGGNHMNTEAFF
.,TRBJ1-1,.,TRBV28,TGTGCCAGCAGCCCCCATGTTGAAGCTTTCTTT,CASSPHVEAFF
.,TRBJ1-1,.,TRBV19,TGTGCCAGTAGTATTCTGGGATCGGCTGAGGGAAGGACTGAAGCTTTCTTT,CASSILGSAEGRTEAFF
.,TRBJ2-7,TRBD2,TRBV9,TGTGCCAGCAGCGTGACTAGCGGGAGTTCCGAGCAGTACTTC,CASSVTSGSSEQYF
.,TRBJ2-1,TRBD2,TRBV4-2,TGTGCCAGCAGCCAAGAGGCGGGGGACCTCTCCTACAATGAGCAGTTCTTC,CASSQEAGDLSYNEQFF
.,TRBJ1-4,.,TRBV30,TGTGCCTGTAATTTTAATGAAAAACTGTTTTTT,CACNFNEKLFF
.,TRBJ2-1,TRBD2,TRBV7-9,TGTGCCAGCAGCCCGGGACTAGCGGGAGCGTATGAGCAGTTCTTC,CASSPGLAGAYEQFF
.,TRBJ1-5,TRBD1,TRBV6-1,TGTGCCAGCAGTGCAATTCCGGGACAGGGGGGTCAGCCCCAGCATTTT,CASSAIPGQGGQPQHF
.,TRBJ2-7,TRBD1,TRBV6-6,TGTGCCAGCAGTTATCAGGGACAGGGGGTTTCCTACGAGCAGTACTTC,CASSYQGQGVSYEQYF
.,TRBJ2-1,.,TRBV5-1,TGCGCCAGCAGCTCCGGGACTCCGAATGATGAGCAGTTCTTC,CASSSGTPNDEQFF
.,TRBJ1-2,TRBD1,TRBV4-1,TGCGCCAGCAGCCAACACGTGGGACAGGGGGCCTTTGGCTACACCTTC,CASSQHVGQGAFGYTF
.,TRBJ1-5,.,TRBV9,TGTGCCAGCAGTGTCGGAGGGGGCAATCAGCCCCAGCATTTT,CASSVGGGNQPQHF
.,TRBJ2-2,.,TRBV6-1,TGTGCCAGCAGTGGACAGCCATCTCCTACCACCGGGGAGCTGTTTTTT,CASSGQPSPTTGELFF
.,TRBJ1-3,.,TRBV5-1,TGCGCCAGCAGCTTGGCGGGCGGGTCAGCCTCTGGAAACACCATATATTTT,CASSLAGGSASGNTIYF
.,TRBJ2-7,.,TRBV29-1,TGCAGCGTTGAGGGCCCGGGGGTGGACTACGAGCAGTACTTC,CSVEGPGVDYEQYF
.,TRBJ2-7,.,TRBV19,TGTGCCAGTAGCCTGCCGGGGGTTATCTACGAGCAGTACTTC,CASSLPGVIYEQYF
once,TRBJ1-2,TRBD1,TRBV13,TGTGCCAGCAGCTATGGACAGGGGGCAAACTATGGCTACACCTTC,CASSYGQGANYGYTF
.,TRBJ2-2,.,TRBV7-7,TGTGCCAGCAGCTTAGGACTAGAGAACACCGGGGAGCTGTTTTTT,CASSLGLENTGELFF
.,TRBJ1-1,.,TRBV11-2,TGTGCCAGCAGCCCCGCTGGGCACACTGAAGCTTTCTTT,CASSPAGHTEAFF
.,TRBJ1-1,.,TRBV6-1,TGTGCCAGCAGCACGTGGGGCGCTGAAGCTTTCTTT,CASSTWGAEAFF
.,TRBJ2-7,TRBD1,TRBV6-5,TGTGCCAGCAGACAGGGGGCGGGCTACGAGCAGTACTTC,CASRQGAGYEQYF
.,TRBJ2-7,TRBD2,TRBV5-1,TGCGCCAGCCGGACTTCGCGGGGGTTATACTACGAGCAGTACTTC,CASRTSRGLYYEQYF